These T cell receptor beta chains were read from a single sample in a study of shared clonotypes between healthy human individuals. TCRdb's copy holds only in-frame clones and misses some; the assay was immunoSEQ multiplex PCR. The data show 2 million to 2.5 million clones, with about 95% seen just once and 0.13% held by the top ten. The sample consisted of naive CD4+ T cells sorted from blood. The receptors shown here come from a man aged 18 to 35 in good health. CDR3s include the opening cysteine and the closing phenylalanine or tryptophan. The D gene is left open where the match is weak. Some rows have no size entry. The others give once, few or many, or a class for an expanded clone.

>TRBV30|TRBJ1-6|once|NA
CAWRFQGKDNSPLHF
TGTGCCTGGAGGTTCCAGGGCAAGGATAATTCACCCCTCCACTTT
>TRBV11-2|TRBJ2-7|NA|NA
CASRRAGGATSEQYF
TGTGCCAGCAGACGAGCCGGAGGGGCGACCAGCGAGCAGTACTTC
>TRBV30|TRBJ1-6|NA|NA
CAWRSGIISSYNSPLHF
TGTGCCTGGAGATCGGGGATCATCAGCTCCTATAATTCACCCCTCCACTTT
>TRBV6-1|TRBJ1-4|NA|NA
CASSEGREKLFF
TGTGCCAGCAGTGAGGGGAGGGAAAAACTGTTTTTT
>TRBV6-6|TRBJ2-3|NA|NA
CASSYSAGTQYF
TGTGCCAGCAGTTACTCGGCGGGTACGCAGTATTTT
>TRBV5-1|TRBJ1-3|NA|TRBD1
CASSARGTDSGNTIYF
TGCGCCAGCAGCGCTCGAGGGACAGACTCTGGAAACACCATATATTTT
>TRBV9|TRBJ2-3|NA|NA
CASSGYWTADREDTQYF
TGTGCCAGCAGCGGATATTGGACGGCGGATAGAGAAGATACGCAGTATTTT
>TRBV7-2|TRBJ2-3|NA|NA
CASSLVGGDTQYF
TGTGCCAGCAGCTTAGTTGGGGGAGATACGCAGTATTTT
>TRBV28|TRBJ1-1|NA|TRBD1
CASSPRDRGKDTEAFF
TGTGCCAGCAGTCCCCGGGACAGGGGGAAAGACACTGAAGCTTTCTTT
>TRBV11-2|TRBJ2-7|NA|TRBD2
CASRRLAGGYEQYF
TGTGCCAGCAGGCGGCTAGCGGGTGGGTACGAGCAGTACTTC
>TRBV7-2|TRBJ1-1|once|TRBD1
CASSLVRDRENTEAFF
TGTGCCAGCAGCTTAGTACGGGACAGGGAAAATACTGAAGCTTTCTTT
>TRBV27|TRBJ1-2|NA|NA
CASSTLPQRHYGYTF
TGTGCCAGCAGTACTCTACCCCAGCGGCACTATGGCTACACCTTC
>TRBV9|TRBJ1-2|NA|NA
CASSPAPRPSNYGYTF
TGTGCCAGCAGCCCTGCCCCGAGGCCAAGTAACTATGGCTACACCTTC
>TRBV19|TRBJ2-7|NA|NA
CASAGQTYEQYF
TGTGCCAGTGCGGGACAGACCTACGAGCAGTACTTC
>TRBV27|TRBJ2-2|NA|TRBD1
CASSLFGTGNTGELFF
TGTGCCAGCAGTTTATTCGGGACAGGCAACACCGGGGAGCTGTTTTTT
>TRBV29-1|TRBJ2-2|NA|TRBD2
CSAPLGGGSNTGELFF
TGCAGCGCCCCACTGGGGGGGGGTTCGAACACCGGGGAGCTGTTTTTT
>TRBV19|TRBJ2-3|NA|TRBD2
CASSILTSGHTDTQYF
TGTGCCAGTAGTATCTTGACTAGCGGACACACAGATACGCAGTATTTT
>TRBV19|TRBJ1-5|NA|NA
CASSIETASNQPQHF
TGTGCCAGTAGTATAGAGACAGCGAGCAATCAGCCCCAGCATTTT
>TRBV28|TRBJ1-2|NA|NA
CASSISGRLTHTF
TGTGCCAGCAGTATTTCAGGAAGACTAACCCACACCTTC
>TRBV28|TRBJ1-4|NA|NA
CASSFPQGQHEKLFF
TGTGCCAGCAGTTTCCCTCAGGGGCAGCATGAAAAACTGTTTTTT
>TRBV6-1|TRBJ1-3|NA|TRBD1
CASSERLTPQGISGNTIYF
TGTGCCAGCAGTGAACGCCTCACTCCACAGGGGATCTCTGGAAACACCATATATTTT
>TRBV2|TRBJ1-6|NA|NA
CASSDGGTGNSPLHF
TGTGCCAGCAGTGACGGGGGAACAGGGAATTCACCCCTCCACTTT
>TRBV7-9|TRBJ2-7|NA|NA
CASSLAGRTEQYF
TGTGCCAGCAGCTTAGCCGGCAGGACCGAGCAGTACTTC
>TRBV18|TRBJ2-5|NA|NA
CASSPLVGRQETQYF
TGTGCCAGCTCACCACTCGTGGGGCGTCAAGAGACCCAGTACTTC
>TRBV7-7|TRBJ1-5|NA|NA
CASSLSAGGGNQPQHF
TGTGCCAGCAGCTTAAGCGCGGGAGGTGGCAATCAGCCCCAGCATTTT
>TRBV10-2|TRBJ1-6|NA|NA
CASREQGSYNSPLHF
TGCGCCAGCAGAGAACAGGGATCCTATAATTCACCCCTCCACTTT
>TRBV18|TRBJ2-7|NA|NA
CASSRTAEALEQYF
TGTGCCAGCTCACGGACGGCCGAAGCGCTCGAGCAGTACTTC
>TRBV2|TRBJ2-5|NA|NA
CASSDWGATAVQYF
TGTGCCAGCAGTGACTGGGGGGCAACCGCGGTCCAGTACTTC
>TRBV5-1|TRBJ2-7|NA|NA
CASSLGPGSRSYEQYF
TGCGCCAGCAGCTTGGGTCCCGGGAGTAGAAGCTACGAGCAGTACTTC
>TRBV18|TRBJ1-4|NA|TRBD1
CASSPRQGAVNEKLFF
TGTGCCAGCTCACCAAGACAGGGGGCGGTTAATGAAAAACTGTTTTTT
>TRBV6-6|TRBJ1-6|NA|NA
CASRRQDSPLHF
TGTGCCAGCAGACGACAGGATTCACCCCTCCACTTT
>TRBV6-5|TRBJ2-7|NA|NA
CASRRGTSNEQYF
TGTGCCAGCCGACGAGGCACCTCCAACGAGCAGTACTTC
>TRBV15|TRBJ1-5|NA|TRBD1
CATSIPGQNLPQHF
TGTGCCACCAGCATCCCGGGACAGAATCTGCCCCAGCATTTT
>TRBV6-5|TRBJ2-7|NA|NA
CASSYARSSYEQYF
TGTGCCAGCAGCTACGCACGAAGCTCCTACGAGCAGTACTTC
>TRBV6-1|TRBJ1-1|NA|NA
CASSEARLTGGFTVNTEAFF
TGTGCCAGCAGTGAAGCGCGCTTAACAGGTGGGTTTACCGTGAACACTGAAGCTTTCTTT
>TRBV5-1|TRBJ1-4|once|NA
CASRSAYNEKLFF
TGCGCCAGCAGGTCAGCTTATAATGAAAAACTGTTTTTT
>TRBV30|TRBJ2-3|NA|NA
CAWSLRGTPQYTQYF
TGTGCCTGGAGCCTACGGGGTACTCCACAGTATACGCAGTATTTT
>TRBV5-4|TRBJ2-7|NA|NA
CASSLTLGEQYF
TGTGCCAGCAGCTTAACTTTGGGTGAGCAGTACTTC
>TRBV5-1|TRBJ1-1|NA|TRBD1
CASSPPGTGTNTEAFF
TGCGCCAGCAGCCCCCCCGGGACAGGGACGAACACTGAAGCTTTCTTT
>TRBV7-9|TRBJ1-4|NA|NA
CASSLLRGKDGEKLFF
TGTGCCAGCAGCTTATTACGGGGGAAAGATGGGGAAAAACTGTTTTTT
>TRBV9|TRBJ2-1|NA|TRBD2
CASSVGTSGTYNEQFF
TGTGCCAGCAGCGTCGGGACTAGCGGTACCTACAATGAGCAGTTCTTC
>TRBV15|TRBJ1-5|NA|NA
CATSSGAHQPQHF
TGTGCCACCAGCAGCGGGGCTCATCAGCCCCAGCATTTT
>TRBV6-5|TRBJ2-7|NA|NA
CASSYIGAYEQYF
TGTGCCAGCAGTTACATTGGGGCCTACGAGCAGTACTTC
>TRBV5-1|TRBJ2-3|NA|NA
CASRSGSLESTDTQYF
TGCGCCAGCAGATCGGGATCGCTGGAAAGCACAGATACGCAGTATTTT
>TRBV5-1|TRBJ2-5|NA|NA
CASSGAAIGGETQYF
TGCGCCAGCAGTGGAGCGGCTATAGGCGGAGAGACCCAGTACTTC
>TRBV6-5|TRBJ2-5|NA|NA
CASSFTGWETQYF
TGTGCCAGCAGTTTCACAGGGTGGGAGACCCAGTACTTC